This T cell receptor (beta chain) comes out of a study of CXCR3-negative and CXCR3-positive naive CD8 T cells. Turning to the study itself: Every library held about 1.5 +/- 0.3 million TRB reads, and the total came to around 140 million. Regarding the study as a whole: Naive cells that were CXCR3-negative or CXCR3-positive used TRBV-TRBJ genes alike, while memory cells diverged. Both naive subsets showed comparably high diversity, and memory CD8+ cells showed much lower diversity. In CXCR3-positive naive cells, the TRB CDR3s were more hydrophobic than in CXCR3-negative naive cells.

The CDR3 spans 15 residues. Germline assignment: CDR1 SGHTA and CDR2 FQGTGA. In preparing the TRB cDNA libraries, 5' RACE with UMI labels was used. TCRdb reprocessed the 5' RACE reads, with one entry per CDR3 protein and no DNA. The table for this sample gives about 130,000 distinct CDR3 sequences. A word on this clonotype: What it recognizes is unknown.

The sequenced sample was naive CXCR3- CD8+ T cells from blood. Noted subset: CD45RO-CCR7+CD27+CD95- naive CD8+ T cells lacking CXCR3 (TNR3-). The clonotype was recovered from a human donor in good health. Some clones in this sample may be carry-over from other donors' samples. The chain couples TRBV7-3 to TRBJ2-1; TCRdb selects TRBD1, and the lack of DNA leaves this call unchecked. CDR3: CASSLIGATNNEQFF.